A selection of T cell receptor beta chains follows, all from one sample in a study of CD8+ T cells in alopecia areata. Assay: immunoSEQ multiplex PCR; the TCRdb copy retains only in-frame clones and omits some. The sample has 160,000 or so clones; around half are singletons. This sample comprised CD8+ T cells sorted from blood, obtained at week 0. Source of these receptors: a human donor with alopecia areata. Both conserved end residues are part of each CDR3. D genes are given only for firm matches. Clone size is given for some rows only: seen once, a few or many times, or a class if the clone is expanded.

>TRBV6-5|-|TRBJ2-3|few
CASKASRGTDTQYF
TGTGCCAGCAAGGCATCTAGGGGCACAGATACGCAGTATTTT
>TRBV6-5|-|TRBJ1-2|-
CASSEDSWNYGYTF
TGTGCCAGCAGTGAGGACAGCTGGAACTATGGCTACACCTTC
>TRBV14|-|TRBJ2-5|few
CASSQRTKETQYF
TGTGCCAGCAGCCAGAGGACGAAAGAGACCCAGTACTTC
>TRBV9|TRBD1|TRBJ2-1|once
CASSVAQGDNEQFF
TGTGCCAGCAGCGTAGCACAGGGGGATAATGAGCAGTTCTTC
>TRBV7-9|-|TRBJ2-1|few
CASSLVGANEQFF
TGTGCCAGCAGCTTAGTAGGGGCCAATGAGCAGTTCTTC
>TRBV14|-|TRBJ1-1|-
CASSPWSGTEAFF
TGTGCCAGCAGCCCGTGGTCGGGCACTGAAGCTTTCTTT
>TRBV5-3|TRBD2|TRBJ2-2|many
CASISGTSEYTGELFF
TGTGCCAGCATATCCGGGACTAGCGAGTACACCGGGGAGCTGTTTTTT
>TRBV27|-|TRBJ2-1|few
CATKKGRGEQFF
TGTGCCACCAAAAAAGGGCGGGGTGAGCAGTTCTTC
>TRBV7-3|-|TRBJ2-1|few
CASSPGTSYNEQFF
TGTGCCAGCAGCCCGGGGACATCCTACAATGAGCAGTTCTTC
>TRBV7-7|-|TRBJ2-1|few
CASSPNVGVKGNEQFF
TGTGCCAGCAGCCCAAACGTTGGGGTAAAGGGGAATGAGCAGTTCTTC
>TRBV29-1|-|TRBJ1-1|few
CSSIAGATEAFF
TGCAGCAGTATTGCCGGGGCCACTGAAGCTTTCTTT
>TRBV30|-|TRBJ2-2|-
CAIGQGTGELFF
TGTGCCATAGGGCAGGGCACCGGGGAGCTGTTTTTT
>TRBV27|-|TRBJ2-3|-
CASSETGPGADTQYF
TGTGCCAGCAGTGAAACAGGGCCGGGGGCAGATACGCAGTATTTT
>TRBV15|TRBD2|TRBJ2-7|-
CATSILWGGSNEQYF
TGTGCCACCAGCATATTGTGGGGGGGAAGTAACGAGCAGTACTTC
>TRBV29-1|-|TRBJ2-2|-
CSVVKNTGELFF
TGCAGCGTTGTGAAGAACACCGGGGAGCTGTTTTTT
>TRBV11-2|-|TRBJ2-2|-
CASSPNIGELFF
TGTGCCAGCAGCCCCAACATCGGGGAGCTGTTTTTT
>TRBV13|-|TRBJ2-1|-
CASSLEGSNEQFF
TGTGCCAGCAGCTTAGAGGGCAGCAATGAGCAGTTCTTC
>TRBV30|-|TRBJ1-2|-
CAWSELNGYTF
TGTGCCTGGAGCGAATTGAATGGCTACACCTTC
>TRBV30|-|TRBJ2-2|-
CAWSSSGELFF
TGTGCCTGGAGTTCCTCCGGGGAGCTGTTTTTT
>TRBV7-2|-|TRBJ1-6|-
CASSLSPRQIRNSPLHF
TGTGCCAGCAGCTTAAGCCCCCGTCAGATTAGGAATTCACCCCTCCACTTT
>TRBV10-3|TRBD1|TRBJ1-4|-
CAISGTATNEKLFF
TGTGCCATCAGCGGGACAGCAACTAATGAAAAACTGTTTTTT
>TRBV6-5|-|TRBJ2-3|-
CASSADWGDTQYF
TGTGCCAGCAGCGCGGACTGGGGCGATACGCAGTATTTT
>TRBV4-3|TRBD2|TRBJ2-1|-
CASSQDYGAGGLYYNEQFF
TGCGCCAGCAGCCAAGATTATGGAGCGGGGGGGCTATACTACAATGAGCAGTTCTTC